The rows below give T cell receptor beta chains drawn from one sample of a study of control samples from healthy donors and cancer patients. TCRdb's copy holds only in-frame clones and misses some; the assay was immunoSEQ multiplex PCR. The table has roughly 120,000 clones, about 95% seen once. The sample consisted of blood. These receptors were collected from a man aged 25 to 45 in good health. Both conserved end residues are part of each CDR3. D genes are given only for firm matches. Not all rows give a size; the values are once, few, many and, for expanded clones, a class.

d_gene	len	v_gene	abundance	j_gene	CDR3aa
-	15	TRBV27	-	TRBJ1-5	CASSLFSQGNQPQHF
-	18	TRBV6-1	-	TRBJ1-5	CASSEAVTAAYSNQPQHF
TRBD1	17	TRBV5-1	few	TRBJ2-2	CASSLSRDRGRTGELFF
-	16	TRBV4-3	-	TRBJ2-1	CASSQEWVGAYNEQFF
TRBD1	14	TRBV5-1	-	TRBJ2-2	CASSWDRLSGELFF
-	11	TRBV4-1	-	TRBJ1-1	CASSWNTEAFF
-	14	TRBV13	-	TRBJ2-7	CASSLYRGRYEQYF
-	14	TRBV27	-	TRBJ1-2	CASSSLARSYGYTF
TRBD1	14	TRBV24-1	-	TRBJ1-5	CATSGTGSNQPQHF
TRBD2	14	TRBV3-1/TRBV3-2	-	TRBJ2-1	CASNERGNQGEQFF
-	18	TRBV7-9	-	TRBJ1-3	CASSLTGGFSASGNTIYF
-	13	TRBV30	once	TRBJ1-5	CAWSAGGNQPQHF
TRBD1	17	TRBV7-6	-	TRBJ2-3	CASSLDERDSSSDTQYF
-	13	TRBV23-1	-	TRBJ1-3	CASRTNSGNTIYF
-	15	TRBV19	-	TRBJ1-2	CASSETNRASYGYTF
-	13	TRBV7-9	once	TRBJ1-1	CATNNRGNTEAFF
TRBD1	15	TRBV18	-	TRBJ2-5	CASTFGTGKGETQYF
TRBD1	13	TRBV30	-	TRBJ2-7	CAWTTGDSYEQYF
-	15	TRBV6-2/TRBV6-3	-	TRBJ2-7	CASNPSGTGSYEQYF
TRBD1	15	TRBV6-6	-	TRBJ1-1	CASSWTGGQNTEAFF
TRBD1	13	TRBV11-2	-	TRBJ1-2	CASSLIQGDGYTF
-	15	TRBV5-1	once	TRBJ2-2	CASSLVGGLTGELFF
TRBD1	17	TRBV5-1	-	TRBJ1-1	CASSLAAGQGLNTEAFF
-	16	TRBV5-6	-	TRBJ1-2	CASSLEEGHTNYGYTF